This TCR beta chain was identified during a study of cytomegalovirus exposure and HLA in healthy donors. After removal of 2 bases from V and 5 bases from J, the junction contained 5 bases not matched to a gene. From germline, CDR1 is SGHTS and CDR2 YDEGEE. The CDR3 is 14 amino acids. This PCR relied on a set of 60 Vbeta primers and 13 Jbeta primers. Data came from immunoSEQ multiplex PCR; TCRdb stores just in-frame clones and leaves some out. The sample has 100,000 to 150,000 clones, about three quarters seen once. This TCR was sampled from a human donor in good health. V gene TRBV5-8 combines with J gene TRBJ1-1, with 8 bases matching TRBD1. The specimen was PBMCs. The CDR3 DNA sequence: TGTGCCAGCAGCTTAGGACAGGGTAGGACTGAAGCTTTCTTT. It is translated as CASSLGQGRTEAFF.